This TCR beta chain emerged from a study of shared clonotypes between healthy human individuals. CDR3 length: 14 amino acids. Germline CDR1 and CDR2: SNHLY and FYNNEI. V gave up 8 bases and J gave up 1 base; unmatched junction bases: 3. Comments on this clone: Other DNA sequences from this sample encode an identical CDR3 as well.

Assay: immunoSEQ multiplex PCR; the TCRdb copy retains only in-frame clones and omits some. Of more than 2,000,000 clones listed, 85% to 95% are singletons. V usage is TRBV2 and J usage is TRBJ2-5; 11 nucleotides agree with TRBD2. The sequence was collected from a young man in good health. Sequences were obtained from naive CD4+ T cells sorted from blood. Subset indicated: CD45RA+ positively selected. The CDR3 protein is CASSGLAGQETQYF. In nucleotides, the CDR3 is TGTGCCAGCTCCGGACTAGCGGGCCAAGAGACCCAGTACTTC.